This entry concerns a single T cell receptor (beta chain). The antigen is not known. This sample was included in a study of T cell responses to AZD1222 COVID-19 vaccine. Broader study findings: Mapped onto spike, vaccine-associated CD4 TCRs spanned it and were dominant at 160-218 and 743-854. Spike-specific TCRs gained breadth and depth after people received two AZD1222 doses.

V was clipped by 5 bases and J by 3 bases, with 13 bases between them. CDR3 length: 14 residues. Germline-derived CDR1 and CDR2 are SGHTA and FQGNSA. Generated by immunoSEQ multiplex PCR, the TCRdb table keeps only in-frame clones and is missing some. This sample has over 95,000 clones, with about 87% found just once. This specimen consisted of peripheral blood, obtained on day 0 of AZD1222 vaccination. This TCR derives from an adult in good health. The gene calls are TRBV7-2 and TRBJ2-5; no reliable D call. The CDR3: CASSPRRSEETQYF. The DNA for the CDR3 is TGTGCCAGCAGCCCCCGACGATCCGAAGAGACCCAGTACTTC. The variable domain in full, with the rest retrieved from reference TRBV7-2 and TRBJ2-5, is GAGVSQSPSNKVTEKGKDVELRCDPISGHTALYWYRQSLGQGLEFLIYFQGNSAPDKSGLPSDRFSAERTGGSVSTLTIQRTQQEDSAVYLCASSPRRSEETQYFGPGTRLLVL.